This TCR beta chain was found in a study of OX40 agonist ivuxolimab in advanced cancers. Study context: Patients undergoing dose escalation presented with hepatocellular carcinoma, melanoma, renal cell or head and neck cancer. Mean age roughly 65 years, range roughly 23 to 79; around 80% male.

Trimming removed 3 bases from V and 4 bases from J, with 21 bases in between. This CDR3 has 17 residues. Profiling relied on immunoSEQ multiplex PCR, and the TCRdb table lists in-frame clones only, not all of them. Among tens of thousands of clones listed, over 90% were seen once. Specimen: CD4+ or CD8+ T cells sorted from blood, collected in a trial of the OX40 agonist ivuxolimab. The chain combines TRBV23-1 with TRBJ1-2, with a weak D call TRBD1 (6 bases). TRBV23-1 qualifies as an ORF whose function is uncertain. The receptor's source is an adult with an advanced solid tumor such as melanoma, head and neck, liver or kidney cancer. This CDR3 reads CASSHRRGAHTRYGYTF. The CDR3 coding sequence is TGCGCCAGCAGTCACCGGCGGGGGGCACATACCCGCTATGGCTACACCTTC.